Below, 21 T cell receptor beta chains from the same sample are listed, as sequenced in a study of T cell repertoires in cytomegalovirus infection. TCRdb processed the reads anew with MiXCR; each CDR3 protein has one entry. In the table there are more than 400,000 distinct CDR3 sequences, about 26% of which are singletons. Source material: PBMCs. Every receptor here comes from a human donor in good health (CMV status not recorded). Some clones in this sample may be carry-over from other donors' samples.

This clonotype was observed at least ten times. This rearrangement joins TRBV6-2 or TRBV6-3 to TRBJ2-7, with 10 bases matching TRBD2. V lost 5 bases, J lost 1 base, and 5 bases stayed unmatched. The CDR3 runs 15 residues. Germline values: CDR1 MNHEY, CDR2 SVGEGT. In DNA, the CDR3 is TGTGCCAGCAGTCCTAGCGGGAGCAGTTCCTACGAGCAGTACGTC. The encoded protein is CASSPSGSSSYEQYV.

This clonotype was observed a few times. V usage is TRBV28 and J usage is TRBJ2-1; D possibly corresponds to TRBD2 (6 bases). Trimming took 6 bases from V and 6 from J, leaving 15 bases between them. Germline CDR1 and CDR2: MDHEN and SYDVKM. This CDR3 comprises 14 residues. The CDR3 DNA sequence: TGTGCCAGCAGCGGCGGAGGGTGGGCCAATGAGCAGTTCTTC. Translation: CASSGGGWANEQFF.

This chain links TRBV7-2 with TRBJ1-1; D is unresolved. This CDR3 has 13 residues. V was cut by 2 bases and J by 8 bases, with 12 bases left in between. Germline-derived CDR1 and CDR2 are SGHTA and FQGNSA. CDR3: CASSLFPGREAFF. CDR3 nucleotides: TGTGCCAGCAGCTTATTTCCGGGGAGGGAAGCTTTCTTT.

This clonotype was recorded many times. This chain connects TRBV7-2 to TRBJ2-3, with D uncertain. The CDR3 sequence is 13 residues long. Trimming left V 0 bases short and J 4 bases short, with 5 bases between. Germline V lookup: CDR1 SGHTA, CDR2 FQGNSA. The CDR3 protein is CASSLALSDTQYF. The CDR3 nucleotides read TGTGCCAGCAGCTTAGCCCTTTCAGATACGCAGTATTTT.

This clonotype came up a few times. The gene calls are TRBV4-1 and TRBJ1-4; tentative D call: TRBD1 (6 bases). This CDR3 region has 16 residues. Trimming removed 0 bases at V and 7 bases at J, with 15 bases between. Germline CDR1 MGHRA, CDR2 YSYEKL. CDR3 in amino acids: CASSQEGGMIGEKLFF. Here the CDR3 DNA reads TGCGCCAGCAGCCAAGAAGGGGGAATGATTGGTGAAAAACTGTTTTTT.

This rearrangement joins TRBV7-9 to TRBJ2-7; possibly TRBD2 for D (6 bases). The germline V and J ends were trimmed by 1 base and 0 bases, with 10 bases remaining between them. The CDR3 runs 15 residues. CDR1 and CDR2 (germline): SEHNR, FQNEAQ (reference sequence). CDR3 DNA sequence: TGTGCCAGCAGCTTAGGCGGGGTTCGCTCCTACGAGCAGTACTTC. Its protein product is CASSLGGVRSYEQYF.

The gene calls are TRBV7-8 and TRBJ2-3; D perhaps matches TRBD2 (5 bases). Trimming took 5 bases from V and 2 from J, leaving 17 bases between them. CDR3 length: 16 residues. Looked up from germline, CDR1 is SGHVS and CDR2 is FQNEAQ. DNA for the CDR3: TGTGCCAGCAGCCGTTTGACGGGGAAGCCCACAGATACGCAGTATTTT. Translation gives CASSRLTGKPTDTQYF.

This clonotype occurred a few times. The rearrangement links TRBV12-3 or TRBV12-4 to TRBJ1-2; 7 bases align to TRBD1. This CDR3 is 14 amino acids long. The V and J ends lost 2 bases and 3 bases, in that order; junction bases with no gene match: 3. For the CDR3, the DNA is TGTGCCAGCAGTTTACAGGGGGAATACTATGGCTACACCTTC. Residues: CASSLQGEYYGYTF.

There are a few counts of this clonotype. The chain links TRBV6-2 or TRBV6-3 to TRBJ2-1; D not certain. Germline V gene lookup returns CDR1 MNHEY and CDR2 SVGEGT. V dropped 4 bases and J dropped 6 bases, with 7 bases sitting between them. The CDR3 loop spans 12 amino acids. Written as DNA, the CDR3 is TGTGCCAGCAGTTCCACGGGCAATGAGCAGTTCTTC. This encodes CASSSTGNEQFF.

This clonotype was seen more than once but under ten times. V usage is TRBV7-9 and J usage is TRBJ2-5; 14 bases line up with TRBD2. This CDR3 spans 20 amino acids. Germline CDR1 SEHNR, CDR2 FQNEAQ (reference sequence). The junction had 18 bases not matched to a gene; V was cut back by 5 bases and J by 4 bases. The CDR3 DNA is TGTGCCAGCAGCCCCCCCCCCGGGACTAGCGGGAGTTGGGTGAGAGAGACCCAGTACTTC. Amino acid sequence: CASSPPPGTSGSWVRETQYF.

This clonotype was counted a few times. The chain has TRBV27 and TRBJ1-4; D is unresolved. The CDR3 extends over 16 amino acids. Trimming removed 1 base at V and 4 bases at J, with 13 bases between. Germline V CDR1 and CDR2: MNHEY, SMNVEV (reference sequence). The DNA for the CDR3 is TGTGCCAGCAGTTTATTTGGACTGGGCGTTAATGAAAAACTGTTTTTT. It translates to CASSLFGLGVNEKLFF.

The sample holds a few counts of this clonotype. This chain links TRBV25-1 with TRBJ2-5; 13 nucleotides align to TRBD2. V trimming: 6 bases; J trimming: 4 bases; junction bases outside the gene matches: 5. The CDR3 sequence is 15 residues long. Germline lookup yields CDR1 MGHDK and CDR2 SYGVNS. CDR3 in amino acids: CASRLAGGLGETQYF. The CDR3 DNA follows: TGTGCCAGCAGACTAGCGGGAGGGCTTGGAGAGACCCAGTACTTC.

The chain couples TRBV6-2 or TRBV6-3 to TRBJ2-1; D is unclear. The CDR3 extends over 12 amino acids. The V end lost 2 bases, the J end lost 5 bases, and 4 bases lay between the germline ends. Germline V lookup: CDR1 MNHEY, CDR2 SVGEGT. The CDR3 spells CASSYLNNEQFF. CDR3 in DNA: TGTGCCAGCAGTTACCTAAACAATGAGCAGTTCTTC.

This chain joins TRBV20-1 and TRBJ2-4, with 7 bases matching TRBD1. The CDR3 runs to 15 residues. CDR1 is DFQATT and CDR2 is SNEGSKA in the germline V gene (reference sequence). V gave up 4 bases and J gave up 4 bases; unmatched junction bases: 10. CDR3 amino acids: CSAKIRRDRKNIQYF. CDR3 DNA sequence: TGCAGTGCTAAGATACGAAGGGACAGAAAAAACATTCAGTACTTC.

The chain carries TRBV7-2 and TRBJ2-1, with 9 bases that match TRBD2. Germline lookup yields CDR1 SGHTA and CDR2 FQGNSA. Trimming removed 5 bases from V and 7 bases from J; junction bases left unmatched: 6. This CDR3 contains 14 residues. The chain's CDR3 is CASSDGLAMNEQFF. CDR3 in DNA: TGTGCCAGCAGCGATGGACTAGCGATGAATGAGCAGTTCTTC.

This clonotype was recorded a few times. The genes are TRBV7-8 and TRBJ1-2; D gene ambiguous. V was pared by 4 bases and J by 4 bases, with 10 bases between. The V gene's germline CDR1 is SGHVS and CDR2 FQNEAQ. This CDR3 has 13 amino acids. CDR3 in amino acids: CASSSLGPYGYTF. In DNA form, the CDR3 reads TGTGCCAGCAGCTCCCTCGGCCCCTATGGCTACACCTTC.

This clonotype has a handful of counts. The chain uses TRBV12-3 or TRBV12-4 and TRBJ2-4, with 8 positions matching TRBD1. J gave up 7 bases and V 6 bases, and 8 bases lay outside the gene matches. This CDR3 comprises 14 residues. CDR3 sequence (DNA): TGTGCCAGCAGGGTGGACAGGGAGAGGAACATTCAGTACTTC. Protein sequence: CASRVDRERNIQYF.

The rearrangement links TRBV29-1 to TRBJ2-3; no reliable D call. The CDR3 extends over 13 amino acids. V was trimmed by 6 bases and J by 4 bases, leaving 14 bases between them. Germline V gives CDR1 SQVTM, CDR2 ANQGSEA. The CDR3 reads CSVRTLSADTQYF. In DNA, the CDR3 is TGCAGCGTGCGGACCCTAAGTGCAGATACGCAGTATTTT.

Many counts were recorded for this clonotype. The chain couples TRBV27 to TRBJ2-3; D is undetermined. The CDR3 runs to 13 residues. Trimming shortened V by 2 bases and J by 2 bases, and 5 bases separated the two germline ends. Germline lookup yields CDR1 MNHEY and CDR2 SMNVEV (reference sequence). Here the CDR3 DNA reads TGTGCCAGCAGTTTAGGGGTCACAGATACGCAGTATTTT. Its protein product is CASSLGVTDTQYF.

This clonotype appeared a few times. This sequence joins TRBV12-3 or TRBV12-4 and TRBJ1-2, with no clear D. CDR3 length equals 14 residues. The ends were cut back, 6 bases at V and 4 bases at J, with 15 bases in the middle. CDR3 DNA: TGTGCCAGCAGCCCTCATGGGCAGTCCTATGGCTACACCTTC. Amino acids: CASSPHGQSYGYTF.

The chain combines TRBV7-3 with TRBJ2-2, with 8 bases identical to TRBD1. Germline values: CDR1 SGHTA, CDR2 FQGTGA. The CDR3 spans 19 residues. J gave up 7 bases and V 0 bases, and 16 bases lay outside the gene matches. The CDR3 DNA sequence: TGTGCCAGCAGCTTAACGAACCGTGACAGGGGTTCTTTTGGCGGGGAGCTGTTTTTT. It is translated as CASSLTNRDRGSFGGELFF. Full variable domain (outside the CDR3, taken from reference TRBV7-3 and TRBJ2-2): GAGVSQTPSNKVTEKGKYVELRCDPISGHTALYWYRQSLGQGPEFLIYFQGTGAADDSGLPNDRFFAVRPEGSVSTLKIQRTERGDSAVYLCASSLTNRDRGSFGGELFFGEGSRLTVL.